This TCR beta chain was identified during a study of blood T cell repertoires in COVID-19. In the study overall: In each case, the material was cDNA or gDNA derived from T cells, B-cell-depleted T cells, or PBMCs.

Methods used by the authors: Estimates of nucleated cell counts were drawn from the amplification of reference gene primers. Clones were read by immunoSEQ multiplex PCR, and TCRdb kept only the in-frame ones, dropping some. V and J calls and clone size follow that table, whereas D and trimming were derived from the DNA. The sample lists about 100,000 clones; about nine tenths were seen once. Patients in Seattle were enrolled during active infection, then followed longitudinally. This CDR3 is 15 amino acids long. V shed 5 bases and J shed 4 bases, with 17 bases lying between them. The germline CDR1 and CDR2 sequences are LNHDA and SQIVND (reference sequence).

The source of this sequence is a woman between 45 and 60 years old with COVID-19, enrolled during active disease. Sequencing was done on a sample of peripheral blood. The chain combines TRBV19 with TRBJ1-2; D is unclear. CDR3 sequence: CASSLDGGAFYGYTF. The CDR3 nucleotides are TGTGCCAGTAGTTTGGACGGAGGAGCATTCTATGGCTACACCTTC. Full variable domain (outside the CDR3, taken from reference TRBV19 and TRBJ1-2): DGGITQSPKYLFRKEGQNVTLSCEQNLNHDAMYWYRQDPGQGLRLIYYSQIVNDFQKGDIAEGYSVSREKKESFPLTVTSAQKNPTAFYLCASSLDGGAFYGYTFGSGTRLTVV.